This entry lists 28 T cell receptor beta chains sequenced from one sample in a study of blood T cell repertoires in COVID-19. The assay was immunoSEQ multiplex PCR, and TCRdb's table has in-frame clones only and misses some. Of hundreds of thousands of clones listed, 80% to 90% are singletons. Material for sequencing was PBMCs or T cells enriched from blood (not recorded which). The receptors were gathered from a woman aged 45-59 years who had been exposed to COVID-19.

The CDR3 reads CATAAPTGDTQYF. The CDR3 DNA sequence: TGTGCCACCGCCGCGCCGACGGGTGATACGCAGTATTTT. This chain connects TRBV24-1 to TRBJ2-3; D gene unclear. Trimming shortened V by 9 bases and J by 6 bases, and 15 bases separated the two germline ends. Germline V lookup: CDR1 KGHDR, CDR2 SFDVKD. This CDR3 has 13 amino acids.

A few counts support this clone. V usage is TRBV6-6 and J usage is TRBJ1-5; D is undetermined. Trimming removed 5 bases at V and 4 bases at J, with 12 bases between. There are 14 residues in the CDR3. The germline V gene has CDR1 MNHNY and CDR2 SVGAGI (reference sequence). DNA of the CDR3: TGTGCCAGCAGTCTTTCAACAGTGAATCAGCCCCAGCATTTT. Amino acids: CASSLSTVNQPQHF.

This chain joins TRBV5-6 and TRBJ2-3; a possible D gene is TRBD2 (7 bases). Germline CDR1 and CDR2: SGHDT and YYEEEE. Trimming took off 2 bases at V and 1 base at J, with 11 bases between the two ends. The CDR3 consists of 15 residues. The chain's CDR3 is CASSFPGGGTDTQYF. Written as DNA, the CDR3 is TGTGCCAGCAGCTTTCCGGGGGGCGGCACAGATACGCAGTATTTT.

The chain links TRBV2 to TRBJ1-5; D call uncertain. The CDR3 consists of 13 residues. V dropped 4 bases and J dropped 3 bases, with 7 bases sitting between them. Germline assignment: CDR1 SNHLY and CDR2 FYNNEI. CDR3 coding DNA: TGTGCCAGCAGTGCTCGACTCAATCAGCCCCAGCATTTT. Its translation is CASSARLNQPQHF.

The chain recombines TRBV7-9 with TRBJ2-5, with 9 bases lining up with TRBD2. This CDR3 has 17 residues. The V segment lost 5 bases and the J segment 5 bases; nucleotides outside the gene matches: 15. Germline values: CDR1 SEHNR, CDR2 FQNEAQ (reference sequence). CDR3 sequence: CASSAWTQAGGRETQYF. The CDR3 DNA sequence: TGTGCCAGCAGCGCCTGGACTCAAGCGGGGGGCCGGGAGACCCAGTACTTC.

This sequence joins TRBV5-1 and TRBJ1-2; D not resolved. Germline V lookup: CDR1 SGHRS, CDR2 YFSETQ. The CDR3 runs to 15 residues. Trimming took off 5 bases at V and 7 bases at J, with 21 bases between the two ends. The CDR3 is CASRVEPEFSRGYTF. The CDR3 bases are TGCGCCAGCAGGGTGGAGCCAGAATTTTCACGTGGCTACACCTTC.

The rearrangement joins TRBV19 to TRBJ1-2, with unresolved D. The CDR3 loop spans 15 amino acids. CDR1 is LNHDA and CDR2 is SQIVND in the germline V gene (reference sequence). The V end was cut by 5 bases, the J end by 8 bases, with 21 bases between. Here the CDR3 DNA reads TGTGCCAGTAGTCTTACCCTGGGCGCCGCGGGGGGCTACACCTTC. Translation: CASSLTLGAAGGYTF.

The V call is TRBV7-9, the J call TRBJ2-5, with TRBD1 matching 7 bases. V lost 7 bases to trimming and J lost 0 bases; unmatched junction nucleotides: 5. Germline CDR1 and CDR2: SEHNR and FQNEAQ (reference sequence). This CDR3 has 14 amino acids. The CDR3 DNA is TGTGCCAGCATCCAGGGGGACCACCAAGAGACCCAGTACTTC. Its translation is CASIQGDHQETQYF.

This chain joins TRBV7-8 and TRBJ1-1; no reliable D call. V gave up 5 bases and J gave up 0 bases, with 10 bases separating them. Germline lookup yields CDR1 SGHVS and CDR2 FQNEAQ. The CDR3 totals 14 residues. The CDR3 here is CASSVSRVNTEAFF. DNA of the CDR3: TGTGCCAGCAGCGTGAGTCGGGTGAACACTGAAGCTTTCTTT.

The count of this clone is one. This chain joins TRBV12-3 or TRBV12-4 and TRBJ2-2; maybe TRBD1 (5 bases). CDR3 length equals 12 residues. Trimming took 4 bases from V and 6 from J, leaving 6 bases between them. CDR3 DNA: TGTGCCAGCAGTTACAGGTCCGGGGAGCTGTTTTTT. Its translation is CASSYRSGELFF.

In this sample, this clone turned up a few times. The chain carries TRBV19 and TRBJ2-1; perhaps TRBD1 as D (6 bases). From germline, CDR1 is LNHDA and CDR2 SQIVND (reference sequence). Trimming cost V 10 bases and J 3 bases, with 16 bases left between them. The CDR3 loop spans 14 amino acids. This CDR3 reads CAISRGNFYNEQFF. The CDR3 DNA sequence: TGTGCCATCAGTAGGGGGAACTTCTACAATGAGCAGTTCTTC.

This rearrangement joins TRBV5-5 to TRBJ1-6; TRBD1 is a possible D gene (5 bases). Germline-derived CDR1 and CDR2 are SGHKS and YYEKEE (reference sequence). The CDR3 consists of 15 residues. V lost 4 bases and J lost 5, with 13 bases in between. The CDR3 nucleotides are TGTGCCAGCAGCCCCCCCAGGGCGAATAATTCACCCCTCCACTTT. Its translation: CASSPPRANNSPLHF.

The rearrangement links TRBV2 to TRBJ1-2, with TRBD1 identical over 9 bases. CDR1 and CDR2 from the germline V gene are SNHLY and FYNNEI. V lost 3 bases to trimming and J lost 2 bases; unmatched junction nucleotides: 1. The CDR3 is 14 amino acids. The CDR3 here is CASSEDRGNYGYTF. In DNA, the CDR3 is TGTGCCAGCAGTGAGGACAGGGGAAACTATGGCTACACCTTC.

The chain employs TRBV7-9 and TRBJ1-1; TRBD1 aligns across 7 bases. Germline CDR1 is SEHNR and CDR2 is FQNEAQ (reference sequence). With V trimmed by 6 bases and J by 2 bases, 6 bases remained unmatched. This CDR3 has 14 amino acids. For the CDR3, the DNA is TGTGCCAGCAGATCCGGGACAGATAACACTGAAGCTTTCTTT. The encoded protein is CASRSGTDNTEAFF.

The V gene is TRBV9, the J gene TRBJ2-3, with TRBD1 identical over 7 bases. This CDR3 has 15 residues. The ends lost 2 bases at V and 2 bases at J; junction bases unmatched: 5. Germline V lookup: CDR1 SGDLS, CDR2 YYNGEE. The CDR3 sequence: CASSVGTEYTDTQYF. As DNA, the CDR3 is TGTGCCAGCAGCGTGGGGACAGAATACACAGATACGCAGTATTTT.

The chain links TRBV19 to TRBJ1-2, with D tentatively TRBD1 (6 bases). The ends were cut back, 5 bases at V and 5 bases at J, with 21 bases in the middle. The germline gives CDR1 LNHDA, CDR2 SQIVND (reference sequence). CDR3 size: 16 residues. The CDR3 DNA reads TGTGCCAGTAGTTCCCAGCCCTCCCTAACAGGGTATGGCTACACCTTC. It translates to CASSSQPSLTGYGYTF.

This clone was picked up one time. The rearrangement links TRBV4-3 to TRBJ1-1; TRBD1 matches at 7 bases. This CDR3 is 16 amino acids long. CDR1 and CDR2 from the germline V gene are LGHNA and YSLEER. V trimming: 0 bases; J trimming: 1 base; junction bases outside the gene matches: 5. The CDR3 loop is CASSQDRRTGNTEAFF. CDR3 DNA sequence: TGCGCCAGCAGCCAAGATCGGCGGACAGGGAACACTGAAGCTTTCTTT.

This rearrangement joins TRBV19 to TRBJ1-1; D call uncertain. CDR3 length equals 16 residues. Trimming cost V 7 bases and J 0 bases, with 18 bases left between them. Germline V gene data show CDR1 as LNHDA and CDR2 as SQIVND (reference sequence). The CDR3 bases are TGTGCCAGTACCCCGAGGAGAACGGTGGTGAACACTGAAGCTTTCTTT. Translating gives CASTPRRTVVNTEAFF.

The CDR3: CASRPLGQAASGNTIYF. The CDR3 bases are TGTGCCAGCAGGCCGTTGGGACAGGCAGCCTCTGGAAACACCATATATTTT. The rearrangement uses TRBV27 and TRBJ1-3; 8 nucleotides match TRBD1. Germline V gene lookup returns CDR1 MNHEY and CDR2 SMNVEV (reference sequence). The CDR3 totals 17 residues. The V gene end was trimmed by 6 bases and the J gene end by 0 bases; junction bases not matched to a gene: 10.

The chain has TRBV5-4 and TRBJ1-1; TRBD1 matches at 9 bases. The V gene end was trimmed by 3 bases and the J gene end by 5 bases; junction bases not matched to a gene: 11. The CDR3 covers 16 residues. Germline V CDR1 and CDR2: SGHNT, YYREEE (reference sequence). CDR3 nucleotide sequence: TGTGCCAGCAGCTCCACGCTACAGGGGGCATTTACTGAAGCTTTCTTT. Translated: CASSSTLQGAFTEAFF.

The chain links TRBV25-1 to TRBJ2-2; no clear D. The CDR3 covers 18 residues. Germline loops: CDR1 MGHDK, CDR2 SYGVNS. The V and J ends lost 0 bases and 7 bases respectively, with 21 bases between them. CDR3 residues: CASSEYSAASYHIGELFF. CDR3 nucleotide sequence: TGTGCCAGCAGTGAATACTCCGCCGCTAGTTACCATATCGGGGAGCTGTTTTTT.

The V gene is TRBV24-1, the J gene TRBJ2-3; maybe TRBD2 (6 bases). Germline V gives CDR1 KGHDR, CDR2 SFDVKD. Trimming left V 7 bases short and J 6 bases short, with 22 bases between. The CDR3 runs 16 residues. CDR3 loop: CATSPWDSGPEDTQYF. The CDR3 DNA follows: TGTGCCACCAGCCCCTGGGATAGCGGACCCGAGGATACGCAGTATTTT.

This clone has a handful of counts. The chain recombines TRBV25-1 with TRBJ1-1; D not resolved. Germline V CDR1 and CDR2: MGHDK, SYGVNS. V gave up 5 bases and J gave up 6 bases, with 19 bases separating them. This CDR3 comprises 15 residues. CDR3 sequence: CASSPLSSRLSEAFF. The DNA of the CDR3 is TGTGCCAGCAGTCCCCTCTCCTCCAGGCTATCTGAAGCTTTCTTT.

The CDR3 bases are TGTGCCAGTAGTCTCAGAGGGGGCCTTTGGGGCTACACCTTC. Protein sequence: CASSLRGGLWGYTF. The rearrangement joins TRBV19 to TRBJ1-2, with 7 bases matching TRBD1. V was pared by 5 bases and J by 8 bases, with 11 bases of the junction left unmatched. This CDR3 region has 14 residues. Germline CDR1 LNHDA, CDR2 SQIVND (reference sequence).

The J gene is TRBJ2-2, the V gene TRBV24-1, with TRBD1 identical over 8 bases. V lost 5 bases to trimming and J lost 2 bases; unmatched junction nucleotides: 6. The CDR3 length is 16 residues. From germline, CDR1 is KGHDR and CDR2 SFDVKD. CDR3 DNA: TGTGCCACCAGTGGCCGGGGACAGGCCAACACCGGGGAGCTGTTTTTT. This sequence encodes CATSGRGQANTGELFF.

This clone was found a few times. The chain combines TRBV5-6 with TRBJ1-5; possible D gene TRBD1, 6 bases. Per germline, CDR1 SGHDT and CDR2 YYEEEE. Trimming removed 1 base from V and 6 bases from J, with 11 bases in between. The CDR3 spans 14 residues. CDR3 loop: CASSLQGRGQPQHF. Here the CDR3 DNA reads TGTGCCAGCAGCTTGCAGGGGCGCGGTCAGCCCCAGCATTTT.

The V gene is TRBV7-2, the J gene TRBJ1-2; D possibly corresponds to TRBD1 (5 bases). Between the trimmed V and J ends, which lost 2 bases and 7 bases, there was a span of 17 bases. Germline CDR1 and CDR2: SGHTA and FQGNSA. The CDR3 contains 15 residues. The CDR3 loop reads CASSLPGRGVFGYTF. CDR3 bases: TGTGCCAGCAGCTTACCGGGGCGGGGGGTTTTTGGCTACACCTTC. The full variable domain, completed using reference TRBV7-2 and TRBJ1-2, is GAGVSQSPSNKVTEKGKDVELRCDPISGHTALYWYRQSLGQGLEFLIYFQGNSAPDKSGLPSDRFSAERTGGSVSTLTIQRTQQEDSAVYLCASSLPGRGVFGYTFGSGTRLTVV.

The chain combines TRBV11-2 with TRBJ1-1; D remains unclear. The CDR3 runs to 12 residues. Per the germline V gene, CDR1 is SGHAT and CDR2 is FQNNGV. The ends were cut back, 5 bases at V and 3 bases at J, with 7 bases in the middle. CDR3: CASSLEDTEAFF. The CDR3 nucleotides are TGTGCCAGCAGCCTCGAGGACACTGAAGCTTTCTTT.